Below, 21 T cell receptor beta chains from the same sample are listed, as sequenced in a study of identical twins. TCRdb independently ran MiXCR on the 5' RACE reads; one entry per CDR3 protein. Of 1.5 million to 2 million distinct CDR3 sequences in the sample, around 29% were seen once. Material: cord blood. These receptors were collected from a newborn girl in good health.

This clonotype was picked up a small number of times. This chain uses TRBV12-3 or TRBV12-4 with TRBJ2-3; 15 nucleotides match TRBD2. The V segment lost 6 bases and the J segment 0 bases; nucleotides outside the gene matches: 13. The CDR3 covers 20 residues. The CDR3 DNA sequence: TGTGCCAGCAGCCGATCCGGACTAGCGGGAGGGCCAGTTAGCACAGATACGCAGTATTTT. Translation gives CASSRSGLAGGPVSTDTQYF.

A few counts support this clonotype. V gene TRBV21-1 combines with J gene TRBJ1-6. TRBV21-1 is given as a pseudogene. This CDR3 has 13 residues. The CDR3 coding sequence is TGTGCCAGCAGCGCTACAGAGAGGTCACCCCTCCACTTT. It specifies CASSATERSPLHF.

The chain is built from TRBV24-1 and TRBJ2-1; D is uncertain. Germline V lookup: CDR1 KGHDR, CDR2 SFDVKD. V shed 1 base and J shed 8 bases, with 17 bases lying between them. The CDR3 consists of 16 residues. The CDR3 coding sequence is TGTGCCACCAGTGATTTACCAAGCCCCCCTTACGATGAGCAGTTCTTC. Translation: CATSDLPSPPYDEQFF.

The V gene is TRBV9, the J gene TRBJ1-1, with D hard to call. CDR3 length: 13 amino acids. Germline CDR1 SGDLS, CDR2 YYNGEE. V shed 4 bases and J shed 6 bases, with 13 bases lying between them. CDR3 protein: CASSPGEIAEAFF. CDR3 coding DNA: TGTGCCAGCAGCCCAGGAGAGATCGCTGAAGCTTTCTTT.

The table lists this clonotype with a few counts. The chain links TRBV21-1 to TRBJ2-3. TRBV21-1 is a known pseudogene. The CDR3 spans 16 residues. The CDR3 nucleotides read TGTGCCAGCAGCAAAGGGATGAGGTGGGGCACAGATACGCAGTATTTT. Protein product: CASSKGMRWGTDTQYF.

This clonotype was recorded at least ten times. The V call is TRBV6-1, the J call TRBJ1-2, with D unresolved. This CDR3 is 12 amino acids long. CDR1 and CDR2 (germline): MNHNS, SASEGT. V was clipped by 4 bases and J by 3 bases, with 6 bases between them. The CDR3 here is CASSGTYYGYTF. The CDR3 DNA reads TGTGCCAGCAGTGGGACCTACTATGGCTACACCTTC.

The V call is TRBV20-1, the J call TRBJ2-7; TRBD2 is a possible D gene (5 bases). CDR3 length: 13 amino acids. CDR1 is DFQATT, CDR2 SNEGSKA, per germline (reference sequence). The V end lost 1 base, the J end lost 3 bases, and 10 bases lay between the germline ends. This CDR3 reads CSARGTHLYEQYF. CDR3 nucleotides: TGCAGTGCTAGAGGGACTCATCTCTACGAGCAGTACTTC.

The chain uses TRBV25-1 and TRBJ2-5; no reliable D call. Trimming left V 5 bases short and J 4 bases short, with 14 bases between. In germline, CDR1 is MGHDK, CDR2 SYGVNS. This CDR3 has 14 amino acids. The CDR3 nucleotides read TGTGCCAGCAGTCCTCATTTGGGTATAGAGACCCAGTACTTC. Translated, it gives CASSPHLGIETQYF. Full variable domain (rest looked up from reference TRBV25-1 and TRBJ2-5): EADIYQTPRYLVIGTGKKITLECSQTMGHDKMYWYQQDPGMELHLIHYSYGVNSTEKGDLSSESTVSRIRTEHFPLTLESARPSHTSQYLCASSPHLGIETQYFGPGTRLLVL.

V is TRBV27 and J is TRBJ2-1; the match to TRBD2 covers 9 bases. The J call may not be correct, given that the DNA end is closer to TRBJ2-7. The germline CDR1 and CDR2 sequences are MNHEY and SMNVEV (reference sequence). This CDR3 spans 17 amino acids. The CDR3 sequence: CASSLTPTSGLAYEQYF. CDR3 in DNA: TGTGCCAGCAGTTTAACCCCAACTAGCGGGTTGGCTTACGAGCAGTACTTC.

The V call is TRBV20-1, the J call TRBJ2-5; 11 nucleotides line up with TRBD2. This CDR3 has 14 residues. Germline CDR1 is DFQATT and CDR2 is SNEGSKA (reference sequence). J lost 3 bases, V lost 6 bases, and 6 bases had no gene match. In DNA, the CDR3 is TGCAGTGCGATAGCGGGGGGGCTTAAAGAGACCCAGTACTTC. Protein: CSAIAGGLKETQYF.

The J gene is TRBJ2-7, the V gene TRBV20-1; D gene ambiguous. Germline V gene data show CDR1 as DFQATT and CDR2 as SNEGSKA (reference sequence). With 3 bases removed from V and 0 bases from J, the gap between germline ends came to 18 bases. This CDR3 is built from 16 residues. The CDR3 nucleotides read TGCAGTGCTAGTCGTCCCCAGAGGCAGTCCTCCTACGAGCAGTACTTC. Its translation: CSASRPQRQSSYEQYF.

This clonotype showed up many times. The chain has TRBV10-3 and TRBJ2-3, with TRBD2 matching over 11 bases. The V and J ends lost 9 bases and 1 base, in that order; junction bases with no gene match: 0. The CDR3 loop spans 13 amino acids. Germline CDR1 reads ENHRY; CDR2 reads SYGVKD. This chain's CDR3 is CAMTSGGTDTQYF. The CDR3 DNA is TGTGCCATGACTAGCGGGGGCACAGATACGCAGTATTTT.

This clonotype was detected ten times or more. This sequence joins TRBV27 and TRBJ2-7; 7 bases agree with TRBD2. V lost 4 bases and J lost 3; bases outside the gene matches: 9. Germline values: CDR1 MNHEY, CDR2 SMNVEV (reference sequence). This CDR3 spans 15 amino acids. The CDR3 DNA reads TGTGCCAGCAGTTCGCGGGGGACGGCTCACTACGAGCAGTACTTC. Amino acid sequence: CASSSRGTAHYEQYF.

The V and J genes are TRBV6-1 and TRBJ2-3; D possibly uses TRBD1 or TRBD2 (6 bases each). This CDR3 spans 16 amino acids. Trimming stripped 0 bases from V and 1 base from J, with 11 bases between. Germline V gene lookup returns CDR1 MNHNS and CDR2 SASEGT. The CDR3 loop is CASSEAGGVGTDTQYF. In DNA form, the CDR3 reads TGTGCCAGCAGTGAAGCGGGGGGCGTTGGCACAGATACGCAGTATTTT.

The chain carries TRBV10-3 and TRBJ1-1, with D possibly being TRBD1 (6 bases). V was clipped by 0 bases and J by 11 bases, with 10 bases between them. The CDR3 sequence is 12 residues long. Per the germline V gene, CDR1 is ENHRY and CDR2 is SYGVKD. CDR3 DNA: TGTGCCATCAGTGAGTCTAGTAGGGGGGCTTTCTTT. Amino acid sequence: CAISESSRGAFF.

The chain joins TRBV20-1 to TRBJ2-5; 10 positions match TRBD2. Germline V gene data show CDR1 as DFQATT and CDR2 as SNEGSKA (reference sequence). The CDR3 covers 14 residues. J lost 4 bases, V lost 0 bases, and 2 bases had no gene match. The DNA for the CDR3 is TGCAGTGCTAGAGACGGACTAGCGGCAGAGACCCAGTACTTC. It translates to CSARDGLAAETQYF.

This clonotype was detected only a few times. The V gene is TRBV20-1, the J gene TRBJ1-5; D unclear. This CDR3 has 14 residues. The V end lost 0 bases, the J end lost 0 bases, and 6 bases lay between the germline ends. Germline V gene data show CDR1 as DFQATT and CDR2 as SNEGSKA (reference sequence). The CDR3 sequence: CSARDWYSNQPQHF. The CDR3 DNA sequence: TGCAGTGCTAGAGATTGGTATAGCAATCAGCCCCAGCATTTT.

The chain links TRBV27 to TRBJ2-3; D may be TRBD1 or TRBD2 (6 bases each). This CDR3 comprises 16 residues. Trimming took off 1 base at V and 0 bases at J, with 11 bases between the two ends. CDR1 and CDR2 from the germline V gene are MNHEY and SMNVEV (reference sequence). The CDR3 DNA follows: TGTGCCAGCAGTTTATTTCCGGGGGCCAGCACAGATACGCAGTATTTT. It yields the protein CASSLFPGASTDTQYF.

The chain links TRBV20-1 to TRBJ2-1, with a possible D match to TRBD2 (6 bases). The DNA end is a closer match to TRBJ2-7, so the J assignment may be wrong. The CDR3 runs 14 residues. CDR1 is DFQATT, CDR2 SNEGSKA, per germline (reference sequence). CDR3: CRGTPTLNYNEQYF. The CDR3 DNA reads TGCAGGGGGACTCCCACCTTAAATTACAATGAGCAGTACTTC.

The chain combines TRBV6-1 with TRBJ2-5; D ambiguous. The CDR3 is 13 amino acids. Germline CDR1 is MNHNS and CDR2 is SASEGT. Trimming took 7 bases from V and 3 from J, leaving 12 bases between them. The DNA for the CDR3 is TGTGCCAGCATCGTGGCAGGAGAAGAGACCCAGTACTTC. The encoded protein is CASIVAGEETQYF.

There are a few counts of this clonotype. The chain recombines TRBV27 with TRBJ2-1; TRBD2 matches 10 bases. The CDR3 runs to 17 residues. After removal of 2 bases from V and 8 bases from J, the junction contained 12 bases not matched to a gene. Germline values: CDR1 MNHEY, CDR2 SMNVEV (reference sequence). This CDR3 reads CASSLNPLAGVGDEQFF. In nucleotides, the CDR3 is TGTGCCAGCAGTTTAAACCCTCTAGCGGGGGTGGGCGATGAGCAGTTCTTC.